A single sample gave rise to the 22 T cell receptor beta chains below, sequenced in a study of T cells after yellow fever vaccination. TCRdb called the 5' RACE reads again in MiXCR, with one record for every CDR3 protein. The sample yields 320,000 or so distinct CDR3 sequences, 8.1% seen once. The input for sequencing was PBMCs, taken about 41 days after the first yellow fever vaccination. These receptors all stem from a man between 18 and 35 years old who received the YFV17D yellow fever vaccine.

The chain links TRBV19 to TRBJ2-2; D possibly corresponds to TRBD2 (5 bases). Looked up from germline, CDR1 is LNHDA and CDR2 is SQIVND (reference sequence). The CDR3 extends over 14 amino acids. V was shortened by 6 bases and J by 4 bases, with 12 bases between the two germline ends. The CDR3 nucleotides read TGTGCCAGTAGACCGGGGTTCGGCACCGGGGAGCTGTTTTTT. Translated: CASRPGFGTGELFF. Full variable domain (missing parts from reference TRBV19 and TRBJ2-2): DGGITQSPKYLFRKEGQNVTLSCEQNLNHDAMYWYRQDPGQGLRLIYYSQIVNDFQKGDIAEGYSVSREKKESFPLTVTSAQKNPTAFYLCASRPGFGTGELFFGEGSRLTVL.

In its sample, this clonotype was seen a few times. The CDR3 DNA reads TGTGCCAGCAGAGTCGACTACAATGAGCAGTTCTTC. Translation: CASRVDYNEQFF. The chain has TRBV7-9 and TRBJ2-1; D uncertain. Trimming took 6 bases from V and 3 from J, leaving 6 bases between them. Germline-derived CDR1 and CDR2 are SEHNR and FQNEAQ (reference sequence). The CDR3 covers 12 residues.

This clonotype has just a few counts. The chain has TRBV9 and TRBJ2-3; maybe TRBD2 (6 bases). Germline CDR1 SGDLS, CDR2 YYNGEE. Trimming took 1 base from V and 0 from J, leaving 18 bases between them. This CDR3 has 18 amino acids. The CDR3 DNA is TGTGCCAGCAGCGTAAGTCCTGGGACTCTCCCTAGCACAGATACGCAGTATTTT. Encoded protein: CASSVSPGTLPSTDTQYF.

This clonotype was seen repeatedly, ten times or more. The rearrangement joins TRBV5-1 to TRBJ2-7; 7 nucleotides line up with TRBD1. From germline, CDR1 is SGHRS and CDR2 YFSETQ. The CDR3 has 13 amino acids. With 3 bases clipped from V and 4 bases from J, the junction kept 4 bases outside the gene matches. DNA for the CDR3: TGCGCCAGCAGCTCACAGGGGACATACGAGCAGTACTTC. This codes for CASSSQGTYEQYF.

At least ten counts were recorded for this clonotype. V and J are TRBV29-1 and TRBJ1-2; D possibly corresponds to TRBD1 (5 bases). V was cut by 5 bases and J by 2 bases, with 6 bases left in between. Germline CDR1 SQVTM, CDR2 ANQGSEA. The CDR3 runs 11 residues. The CDR3 nucleotides are TGCAGCGTTTCAGGGAACTATGGCTACACCTTC. Translated, it gives CSVSGNYGYTF.

This clonotype was recorded many times. V gene TRBV5-4 combines with J gene TRBJ2-3, with D perhaps TRBD1 (5 bases). The V end lost 0 bases, the J end lost 1 base, and 6 bases lay between the germline ends. CDR1 SGHNT and CDR2 YYREEE come from the germline V gene (reference sequence). The CDR3 loop spans 14 amino acids. CDR3 sequence: CASSLEGGTDTQYF. The CDR3 DNA reads as TGTGCCAGCAGCTTGGAAGGGGGCACAGATACGCAGTATTTT.

This clonotype occurred many times. The rearrangement uses TRBV7-2 and TRBJ2-3; D not certain. The germline V gene encodes CDR1 SGHTA and CDR2 FQGNSA. The CDR3 is made up of 15 amino acids. The V end lost 5 bases, the J end lost 2 bases, and 14 bases lay between the germline ends. CDR3: CASSPHYPTTDTQYF. The DNA of the CDR3 is TGTGCCAGCAGCCCCCACTATCCAACCACAGATACGCAGTATTTT.

This clonotype occurred many times. V usage is TRBV6-2 or TRBV6-3 and J usage is TRBJ2-1; TRBD2 aligns across 9 bases. The germline V gene encodes CDR1 MNHEY and CDR2 SVGEGT. The CDR3 loop spans 15 amino acids. V trimming: 4 bases; J trimming: 0 bases; junction bases outside the gene matches: 1. For the CDR3, the DNA is TGTGCCAGCAGTTTGACTAGCGGCTCCTACAATGAGCAGTTCTTC. Encoded protein: CASSLTSGSYNEQFF.

This clonotype was seen only a few times. The chain has TRBV7-2 and TRBJ2-3; a weak D match, TRBD2 (6 bases). Germline CDR1 reads SGHTA; CDR2 reads FQGNSA. The CDR3 is made up of 16 amino acids. V gave up 5 bases and J gave up 2 bases, with 17 bases separating them. The CDR3 nucleotides are TGTGCCAGCAGCCCATATCTAACTAGCTACACAGATACGCAGTATTTT. It specifies CASSPYLTSYTDTQYF.

In its sample, this clonotype was seen many times. V gene TRBV13 combines with J gene TRBJ2-7; TRBD1 agrees at 9 bases. The CDR3 is 13 amino acids. Germline V CDR1 and CDR2: PRHDT, FYEKMQ (reference sequence). V trimming: 10 bases; J trimming: 5 bases; junction bases outside the gene matches: 9. The CDR3 nucleotides read TGTGCCACTTCGGACAGGGGTTACCACGAGCAGTACTTC. As protein: CATSDRGYHEQYF.

The chain couples TRBV12-3 or TRBV12-4 to TRBJ2-5, with D unclear. Trimming removed 3 bases at V and 0 bases at J, with 5 bases between. The length of the CDR3 is 13 residues. The CDR3 here is CASSFVYQETQYF. Here the CDR3 DNA reads TGTGCCAGCAGTTTTGTCTACCAAGAGACCCAGTACTTC.

The CDR3 here is CASSVGLAGALGTDTQYF. The CDR3 bases are TGTGCCAGCAGCGTGGGACTAGCGGGGGCTTTGGGCACAGATACGCAGTATTTT. The rearrangement links TRBV9 to TRBJ2-3, with 14 bases identical to TRBD2. Germline lookup yields CDR1 SGDLS and CDR2 YYNGEE. Trimming cost V 2 bases and J 1 base; bases outside gene matches: 6. CDR3 size: 18 residues. The whole variable domain, remainder taken from reference TRBV9 and TRBJ2-3, is DSGVTQTPKHLITATGQRVTLRCSPRSGDLSVYWYQQSLDQGLQFLIQYYNGEERAKGNILERFSAQQFPDLHSELNLSSLELGDSALYFCASSVGLAGALGTDTQYFGPGTRLTVL.

The chain has TRBV29-1 and TRBJ2-3; D possibly corresponds to TRBD1 (6 bases). The CDR3 consists of 15 residues. V lost 3 bases, J lost 0 bases, and 13 bases lay in between. The germline V gene encodes CDR1 SQVTM and CDR2 ANQGSEA. The CDR3 reads CSVETTGMSTDTQYF. The CDR3 DNA reads as TGCAGCGTTGAGACGACAGGAATGAGCACAGATACGCAGTATTTT.

The chain has TRBV18 and TRBJ2-6, with D maybe TRBD1 (6 bases). The CDR3 totals 18 residues. V lost 2 bases and J lost 0, with 14 bases in between. The germline V gene has CDR1 KGHSH and CDR2 LQKENI. The CDR3 loop reads CASSPRDIKYSGANVLTF. The DNA of the CDR3 is TGTGCCAGCTCACCAAGGGACATCAAATACTCTGGGGCCAACGTCCTGACTTTC.

This clonotype was counted only a few times. V gene TRBV5-6 combines with J gene TRBJ2-3; D is undetermined. CDR1 is SGHDT, CDR2 YYEEEE, per germline. The length of the CDR3 is 16 residues. V was pared by 3 bases and J by 3 bases, with 17 bases between. The CDR3 bases are TGTGCCAGCAGCTCCGGACGTCCCCCCGGGACAGATACGCAGTATTTT. Translating it yields CASSSGRPPGTDTQYF.

This clonotype was seen many times. The DNA for the CDR3 is TGCGCCAGCAGCTTGGCCGGACTAACCGGGGAGCTGTTTTTT. Translated: CASSLAGLTGELFF. The chain has TRBV5-1 and TRBJ2-2; D is possibly TRBD2 (6 bases). The germline V gene encodes CDR1 SGHRS and CDR2 YFSETQ. V was trimmed by 0 bases and J by 5 bases, leaving 8 bases between them. The CDR3 contains 14 residues.

This clonotype was seen at least ten times. This rearrangement joins TRBV12-3 or TRBV12-4 to TRBJ2-5, with TRBD1 matching 7 bases. V shed 6 bases and J 0 bases; nucleotides not matched to a gene: 7. The CDR3 covers 15 residues. CDR3 nucleotides: TGTGCCAGCAGCCCGACAGGGCGGAACCAAGAGACCCAGTACTTC. Its translation: CASSPTGRNQETQYF.

There are a few counts of this clonotype. The chain carries TRBV7-8 and TRBJ1-1; tentative D call: TRBD1 (6 bases). CDR1 is SGHVS, CDR2 FQNEAQ, per germline. V lost 5 bases to trimming and J lost 13 bases, with 23 bases between them. The length of the CDR3 is 14 residues. This chain's CDR3 is CASSQYNRDSKVFF. The CDR3 nucleotides are TGTGCCAGCAGCCAATATAACAGGGATTCGAAAGTTTTCTTT.

V and J are TRBV27 and TRBJ2-1; D gene ambiguous. Trimming took off 0 bases at V and 4 bases at J, with 13 bases between the two ends. Looked up from germline, CDR1 is MNHEY and CDR2 is SMNVEV (reference sequence). The CDR3 covers 16 residues. The CDR3 sequence is CASSLSSGPVYNEQFF. CDR3 bases: TGTGCCAGCAGTTTATCATCAGGTCCGGTTTACAATGAGCAGTTCTTC.

V and J are TRBV5-1 and TRBJ1-1; no definite D call. From germline, CDR1 is SGHRS and CDR2 YFSETQ. The CDR3 totals 14 residues. V dropped 5 bases and J dropped 1 base, with 12 bases sitting between them. The CDR3 DNA is TGCGCCAGCAGTACGGAACTTAAGAACACTGAAGCTTTCTTT. Translated: CASSTELKNTEAFF.

This clonotype was seen at least ten times. The V call is TRBV12-3 or TRBV12-4, the J call TRBJ2-1; a possible D gene is TRBD2 (6 bases). The CDR3 spans 14 residues. The V and J ends lost 3 bases and 4 bases respectively, with 10 bases between them. The CDR3 here is CASSLLGGYNEQFF. The CDR3 DNA reads as TGTGCCAGCAGTTTGCTGGGGGGTTACAATGAGCAGTTCTTC.

The chain employs TRBV4-3 and TRBJ1-2; perhaps TRBD1 as D (5 bases). CDR1 and CDR2 (germline): LGHNA, YSLEER. Trimming left V 0 bases short and J 4 bases short, with 15 bases between. The CDR3 totals 16 residues. The CDR3 protein is CASSQDHAGPSYGYTF. CDR3 coding DNA: TGCGCCAGCAGCCAAGATCATGCAGGGCCCTCCTATGGCTACACCTTC.